The source of this T cell receptor beta chain is a study of shared clonotypes between healthy human individuals. General observations from the study: Sampling used blood alone; tissue repertoires probably differ.

It was at deep level that the assay was run. The method was immunoSEQ multiplex PCR; TCRdb's version includes in-frame clones alone and lacks a portion of them. The data show some 1,100,000 clones, about 80% seen once. This clone appeared a few times. Antigen unknown. V lost 1 base, J lost 4 bases, and 20 bases lay in between. CDR1 and CDR2 (germline): MGHRA, YSYEKL. The CDR3 totals 17 residues. The TCR sequence derives from a man younger than 35 in good health. Some clones in this sample may be carry-over from other donors' samples. The V gene is TRBV4-1, the J gene TRBJ2-7; D is possibly TRBD1 or TRBD2 (6 bases each). Sequencing used memory CD4+ T cells from PBMCs. Subset specified: CD45RA-negative fraction. In DNA, the CDR3 is TGCGCCAGCAGCCAAGGAGGGTCGTCCGGGGGCGGGTACGAGCAGTACTTC. Translating it yields CASSQGGSSGGGYEQYF.